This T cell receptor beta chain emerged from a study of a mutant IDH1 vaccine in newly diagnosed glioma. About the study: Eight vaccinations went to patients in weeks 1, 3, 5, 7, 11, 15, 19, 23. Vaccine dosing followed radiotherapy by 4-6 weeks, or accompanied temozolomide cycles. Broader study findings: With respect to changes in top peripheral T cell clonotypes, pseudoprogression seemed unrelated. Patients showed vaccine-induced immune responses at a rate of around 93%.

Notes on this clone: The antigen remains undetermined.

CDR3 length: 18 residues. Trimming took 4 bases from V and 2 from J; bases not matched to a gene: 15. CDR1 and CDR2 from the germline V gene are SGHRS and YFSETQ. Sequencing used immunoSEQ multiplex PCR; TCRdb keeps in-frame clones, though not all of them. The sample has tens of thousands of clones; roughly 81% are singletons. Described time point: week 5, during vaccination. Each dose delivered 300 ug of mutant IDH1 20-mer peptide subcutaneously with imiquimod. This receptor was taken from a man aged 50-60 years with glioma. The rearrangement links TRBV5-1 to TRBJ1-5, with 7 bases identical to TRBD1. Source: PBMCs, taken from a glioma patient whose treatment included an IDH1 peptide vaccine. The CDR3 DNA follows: TGCGCCAGCAGCCTACTCACCAAGACAGGGCTTGGCAATCAGCCCCAGCATTTT. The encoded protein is CASSLLTKTGLGNQPQHF.